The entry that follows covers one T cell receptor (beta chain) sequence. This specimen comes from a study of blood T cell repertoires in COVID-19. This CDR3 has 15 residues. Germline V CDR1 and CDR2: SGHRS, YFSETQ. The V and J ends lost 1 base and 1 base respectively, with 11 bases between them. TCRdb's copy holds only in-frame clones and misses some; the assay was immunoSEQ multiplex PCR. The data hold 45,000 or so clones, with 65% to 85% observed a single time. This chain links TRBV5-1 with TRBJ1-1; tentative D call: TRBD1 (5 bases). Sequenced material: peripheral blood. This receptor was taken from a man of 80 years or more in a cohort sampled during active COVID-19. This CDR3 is CASSLKSQGNTEAFF. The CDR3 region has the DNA TGCGCCAGCAGCTTGAAGTCGCAGGGGAACACTGAAGCTTTCTTT.